A single sample is the source of the 22 T cell receptor delta chains below, sequenced in a study of γδ T cells in repeated Plasmodium falciparum infection. Gammadelta T cells were flow-sorted from PBMC into Vgamma9/Vdelta2+ and Vdelta2-negative populations for bulk analysis. TCRdb re-processed the multiplex PCR reads using CATT. The sample has approximately 90,000 delta-chain clones, 0.75% to 1% seen once. Sequences were obtained from gamma-delta T cells from blood. These receptors all stem from a pool of human donors (malaria-infected and uninfected, not separated).

A remark on this clone: This likely reflects a read error, since a far larger clone is one base away. This chain links TRDV2 with TRDJ3; TRDD3 aligns across 11 bases. The J gene was missing in TCRdb and was found by matching the end of the DNA to germline. CDR1 GEAIGNYY and CDR2 EKD come from the germline V gene. This CDR3 is built from 20 residues. CDR3: CACDTMGDTRSSWDTRQMFF. The CDR3 coding sequence is TGTGCCTGTGACACCATGGGGGATACGCGAAGCTCCTGGGACACCCGGCAGATGTTTTTC.

A note on this clone: TCRdb's listed protein matches a much larger clone and diverges from this DNA's translation at residue 15, likely through a read error; the protein shown comes from the DNA. The CDR3: CACDSVLGGGTLTAKLFF. CDR3 nucleotides: TGTGCCTGTGACTCAGTACTGGGGGGTGGGACTTTGACAGCAAAACTCTTCTTT. The chain carries TRDV2 and TRDJ2; TRDD3 agrees at 8 bases. The J gene is not listed in TCRdb, so it was assigned here from a DNA match to germline. Germline V CDR1 and CDR2: GEAIGNYY, EKD. The CDR3 consists of 18 residues.

This clone was found many times. The protein TCRdb lists belongs to a much larger clone and differs from this DNA's translation at residue 10, which points to a read error; the protein shown is made from the DNA. In the same sample, other DNA sequences code for this CDR3. The V gene is TRDV1, the J gene TRDJ1, with unresolved D. Germline matching of the DNA provided the J gene here, since TCRdb leaves it blank. The CDR3 length is 19 residues. Germline V gives CDR1 TSWWSYY, CDR2 QGS. V gave up 3 bases and J gave up 4 bases, with 27 bases separating them. CDR3 coding DNA: TGTGCTCTTGGGGACGCTATCCAAGCTGAGCCGATTCCGTACGATAAACTCATCTTT. It translates to CALGDAIQAEPIPYDKLIF.

This clone was found a few times. A read error is the likely source, as a far larger clone sits one nucleotide away. The V gene is given as TRDV1, and no J gene call is available; no DNA check was done on the table's D call, TRDD3. Germline values: CDR1 TSWWSYY, CDR2 QGS. The CDR3 totals 20 residues. The CDR3 protein is CALDLRWVLGDPYLTAELIF. CDR3 DNA sequence: TGTGCTCTTGATCTACGGTGGGTACTGGGGGACCCCTATCTCACCGCAGAGCTCATCTTT.

About this clone itself: This DNA's translation differs at residue 7 from TCRdb's protein, which comes from a much larger clone; a read error is likely, and the protein shown is translated from the DNA. Here the CDR3 reads CALGERGVWDTDKLIF. The CDR3 bases are TGTGCTCTTGGGGAACGGGGGGTTTGGGACACCGATAAACTCATCTTT. The J gene is TRDJ1, the V gene TRDV1; possibly TRDD3 for D (5 bases). Since TCRdb gives no J gene, matching the DNA to germline was used here to assign it. V shed 1 base and J shed 0 bases, with 12 bases lying between them. The CDR3 extends over 16 amino acids. The germline gives CDR1 TSWWSYY, CDR2 QGS.

Comments on this clone: A far larger clone is off by one base, so a read error is likely. Other DNA sequences within the sample encode an identical CDR3. This chain uses TRDV1 with TRDJ1, with 10 nucleotides matching TRDD3. CDR1 TSWWSYY and CDR2 QGS come from the germline V gene. The ends lost 2 bases at V and 1 base at J; junction bases unmatched: 31. The CDR3 sequence is 25 residues long. CDR3 residues: CALGEIRNQPERGVLGDFPTDKLIF. DNA of the CDR3: TGTGCTCTTGGGGAAATTAGGAATCAGCCAGAAAGGGGCGTACTGGGGGATTTCCCCACCGATAAACTCATCTTT.

This clone was counted ten times or more. V usage is TRDV2 and J usage is TRDJ1; D could derive from TRDD2 or TRDD3 (5 bases each). Germline V gene data show CDR1 as GEAIGNYY and CDR2 as EKD. V shed 0 bases and J shed 0 bases, with 19 bases lying between them. CDR3 size: 18 residues. CDR3 nucleotide sequence: TGTGCCTGTGACACCGTACGGGATTCTTCCGTTTACACCGATAAACTCATCTTT. This gives the protein CACDTVRDSSVYTDKLIF.

This clone was counted only a few times. The protein given by TCRdb reflects a much larger clone and differs at residue 4 from this DNA's translation, likely from a read error; the protein shown is the DNA's translation. This chain uses TRDV2 with TRDJ1, with TRDD3 identical over 7 bases. The J gene comes from matching the DNA to germline here; TCRdb lacks it. This CDR3 is built from 18 residues. Germline-derived CDR1 and CDR2 are GEAIGNYY and EKD. CDR3 bases: TGTGCCTGTGGCACCGCAACGGGCGGGGGATTTACCCTCGATAAACTCATCTTT. Translation: CACGTATGGGFTLDKLIF.

This clone appeared a few times. The gene calls are TRDV3 and TRDJ1; TRDD3 agrees at 9 bases. In germline, CDR1 is TVYSNPD, CDR2 GDNSRS (reference sequence). The CDR3 loop spans 16 amino acids. The V gene end was trimmed by 1 base and the J gene end by 1 base; junction bases not matched to a gene: 10. CDR3 nucleotides: TGTGCCTTTATACCCCGACACTGGGGGAGCACCGATAAACTCATCTTT. It encodes CAFIPRHWGSTDKLIF.

This clone came up a few times. TCRdb lists the protein of a much larger clone for this DNA, which differs at residue 8, so this is likely a read error; the protein given here is translated from the DNA itself. The J gene is TRDJ1, the V gene TRDV1; perhaps TRDD3 as D (5 bases). The germline gives CDR1 TSWWSYY, CDR2 QGS. V lost 5 bases to trimming and J lost 0 bases, with 25 bases between them. CDR3 size: 19 residues. CDR3 amino acids: CALGSCKSGTRGYTDKLIF. The CDR3 nucleotides read TGTGCTCTTGGGTCCTGTAAGTCGGGGACCCGGGGGTACACCGATAAACTCATCTTT.

About this clone itself: A far larger clone is off by one base, so a read error is likely. The same CDR3 is also encoded by other DNA sequences in this sample. The chain employs TRDV1 and TRDJ1, with D possibly TRDD2 on 6 matching bases. Between the trimmed V and J ends, which lost 8 bases and 0 bases, there was a span of 10 bases. Germline V gene data show CDR1 as TSWWSYY and CDR2 as QGS. The CDR3 loop spans 13 amino acids. DNA for the CDR3: TGTGCTCTTTTCCTATTGAACACCGATAAACTCATCTTT. Translated, it gives CALFLLNTDKLIF.

This clone occurred many times. V is TRDV1 and J is TRDJ1, with D maybe TRDD3 (6 bases). V lost 5 bases, J lost 2 bases, and 30 bases lay in between. This CDR3 has 20 amino acids. The germline CDR1 and CDR2 sequences are TSWWSYY and QGS. The CDR3 region is CALGINPWTDTQSDTDKLIF. CDR3 bases: TGTGCTCTTGGGATCAACCCCTGGACTGATACGCAAAGTGATACCGATAAACTCATCTTT.

This clone was seen a handful of times. TCRdb's entry gives the protein of a much larger clone, which mismatches this DNA's translation at residue 17, likely from a read error; the protein reported here is translated from the DNA. The rearrangement uses TRDV1 and TRDJ1; 12 positions match TRDD3. No J gene is reported in TCRdb; it was inferred here by comparing the DNA with germline. The germline V gene encodes CDR1 TSWWSYY and CDR2 QGS. V lost 3 bases, J lost 0 bases, and 32 bases stayed unmatched. The CDR3 covers 26 residues. CDR3 DNA: TGTGCTCTTGGGGATGGCCTTCCTCCACAGTACTGGGGGATACCAAGTCCCCCATTGTACACCGATAAACTCATCTTT. It translates to CALGDGLPPQYWGIPSPPLYTDKLIF.

This clone has just a few counts. A single base is all that separates this from a far larger clone, so a read error is likely. J is TRDJ1 and V is TRDV1, with 7 bases matching TRDD3. The J gene, left out of TCRdb, was set here by checking the DNA against germline. Germline V gene lookup returns CDR1 TSWWSYY and CDR2 QGS. Trimming cost V 0 bases and J 5 bases; bases outside gene matches: 12. The CDR3 loop spans 17 amino acids. CDR3 DNA sequence: TGTGCTCTTGGGGAACTTTCTGGGGGGCATAACGGGGATAAACTCATCTTT. Its protein product is CALGELSGGHNGDKLIF.

Concerning this clone itself: This sequence is one base from a far larger clone and is likely a read error. The sample has other DNA sequences that encode this CDR3 too. V gene TRDV1 combines with J gene TRDJ1; 12 bases match TRDD3. TCRdb gives no J gene; it was assigned here by matching the DNA to germline. The germline CDR1 and CDR2 sequences are TSWWSYY and QGS. CDR3 length: 19 amino acids. The CDR3 spells CALGEPYFPPTGGYRELIF. For the CDR3, the DNA is TGCGCTCTTGGGGAACCGTATTTCCCCCCAACTGGGGGATACCGAGAACTCATCTTT.

This clone was detected a few times. TCRdb assigns this DNA the protein of a much larger clone, which departs from its translation at residue 13; this likely reflects a read error, and the protein shown comes from translating the DNA. The rearrangement uses TRDV2 and TRDJ1; a possible D gene is TRDD3 (5 bases). The J gene, not given by TCRdb, was assigned here from a germline match of the nucleotide sequence. Trimming stripped 0 bases from V and 3 bases from J, with 22 bases between. CDR3 length: 18 amino acids. Germline V gene sequence: CDR1 GEAIGNYY, CDR2 EKD. CDR3 residues: CACDTVGSKVKGSDKLIF. The CDR3 DNA sequence: TGTGCCTGTGACACCGTGGGGAGTAAAGTAAAGGGCTCCGATAAACTCATCTTT.

To note about this clone: A far larger clone is a single base away, which makes a read error likely. No J gene was named, though the V gene is TRDV2; no DNA check was done on the table's D call, TRDD3. The CDR3 has 17 amino acids. Per germline, CDR1 GEAIGNYY and CDR2 EKD. The CDR3 DNA reads as TGTGCCTGTGATACCGTACTGGGGGATACGCTTGCCCGAAAACTCATCTTC. This sequence encodes CACDTVLGDTLARKLIF.

As concerns this clone: This likely reflects a read error, since a far larger clone is one base away. This rearrangement joins TRDV1 to TRDJ1; 13 bases are shared with TRDD3. Germline matching of the DNA provided the J gene here, since TCRdb leaves it blank. V shed 0 bases and J 3 bases; nucleotides not matched to a gene: 16. This CDR3 spans 21 amino acids. Germline values: CDR1 TSWWSYY, CDR2 QGS. The CDR3 spells CALGELLPRIYWGIRPDKLIF. The CDR3 DNA sequence: TGTGCTCTTGGGGAACTACTTCCCAGGATCTACTGGGGGATACGACCCGATAAACTCATCTTT.

This clone was seen a handful of times. This is likely an artifact of a read error, given a far larger clone one base away. V usage is TRDV2 and J usage is TRDJ3; a weak D match, TRDD3 (5 bases). The J gene, absent from TCRdb, was called here by matching the DNA to germline. The germline V gene encodes CDR1 GEAIGNYY and CDR2 EKD. The CDR3 totals 16 residues. CDR3 amino acids: CACDTVRAWDTRQMFF. For the CDR3, the DNA is TGTGCCTGTGACACGGTAAGGGCCTGGGACACCCGGCAGATGTTTTTC.

Comments on this clone: A read error likely explains this, since a far larger clone differs by one base. Other DNA sequences within the sample encode an identical CDR3. Here the CDR3 DNA reads TGTGCTCTTGGGGAGCTCCTTCCTACTAAGTACTGGGGGATACGAGGGGCCGATAAACTCATCTTT. Translated: CALGELLPTKYWGIRGADKLIF. This chain links TRDV1 with TRDJ1, with TRDD3 matching 13 bases. Here the J gene was assigned by germline matching of the DNA, as TCRdb has none. CDR3 length: 22 residues. Germline V gene lookup returns CDR1 TSWWSYY and CDR2 QGS. The V gene end was trimmed by 3 bases and the J gene end by 3 bases; junction bases not matched to a gene: 22.

The table lists this clone with a few counts. The protein given by TCRdb reflects a much larger clone and differs at residue 9 from this DNA's translation, likely from a read error; the protein shown is the DNA's translation. V is TRDV2 and J is TRDJ1; TRDD3 agrees at 11 bases. Assignment of the J gene here rests on matching the DNA to germline, because TCRdb gives none. The germline CDR1 and CDR2 sequences are GEAIGNYY and EKD. The CDR3 length is 16 residues. Losses at the gene ends were 3 bases for V and 0 bases for J; bases not matched to a gene: 5. CDR3 nucleotide sequence: TGTGCCTGTGACCGACTGGGGGATAAGGACACCGATAAACTCATCTTT. It yields the protein CACDRLGDKDTDKLIF.

Concerning this clone: TCRdb lists the protein of a much larger clone for this DNA, which differs at residue 12, so this is likely a read error; the protein given here is translated from the DNA itself. V is TRDV1 and J is TRDJ1; a possible D gene is TRDD2 (6 bases). In the absence of a J gene in TCRdb, the DNA was matched to germline to assign it here. Germline loops: CDR1 TSWWSYY, CDR2 QGS. V was shortened by 3 bases and J by 0 bases, with 23 bases between the two germline ends. This CDR3 contains 19 residues. The CDR3 DNA sequence: TGTGCTCTTGGGGACCCCTATCCTACAGCCTGGAGGTACACCGATAAACTCATCTTT. Translating gives CALGDPYPTAWRYTDKLIF.